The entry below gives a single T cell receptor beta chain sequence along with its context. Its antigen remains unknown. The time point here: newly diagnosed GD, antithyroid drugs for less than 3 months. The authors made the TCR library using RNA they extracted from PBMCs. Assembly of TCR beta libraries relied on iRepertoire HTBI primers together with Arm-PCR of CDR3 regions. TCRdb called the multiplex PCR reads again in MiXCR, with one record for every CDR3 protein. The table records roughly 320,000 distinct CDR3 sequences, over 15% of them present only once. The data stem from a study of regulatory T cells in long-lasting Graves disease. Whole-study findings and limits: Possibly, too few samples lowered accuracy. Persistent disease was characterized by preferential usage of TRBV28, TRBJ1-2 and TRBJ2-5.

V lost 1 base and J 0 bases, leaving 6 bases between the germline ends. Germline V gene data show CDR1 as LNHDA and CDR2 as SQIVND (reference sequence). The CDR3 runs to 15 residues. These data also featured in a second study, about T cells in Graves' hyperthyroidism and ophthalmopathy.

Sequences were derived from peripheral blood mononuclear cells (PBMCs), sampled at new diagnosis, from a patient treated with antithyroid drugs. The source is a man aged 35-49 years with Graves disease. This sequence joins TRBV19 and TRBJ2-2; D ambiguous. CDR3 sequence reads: CASSIGRANTGELFF. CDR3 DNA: TGTGCCAGTAGTATAGGTAGAGCGAACACCGGGGAGCTGTTTTTT.